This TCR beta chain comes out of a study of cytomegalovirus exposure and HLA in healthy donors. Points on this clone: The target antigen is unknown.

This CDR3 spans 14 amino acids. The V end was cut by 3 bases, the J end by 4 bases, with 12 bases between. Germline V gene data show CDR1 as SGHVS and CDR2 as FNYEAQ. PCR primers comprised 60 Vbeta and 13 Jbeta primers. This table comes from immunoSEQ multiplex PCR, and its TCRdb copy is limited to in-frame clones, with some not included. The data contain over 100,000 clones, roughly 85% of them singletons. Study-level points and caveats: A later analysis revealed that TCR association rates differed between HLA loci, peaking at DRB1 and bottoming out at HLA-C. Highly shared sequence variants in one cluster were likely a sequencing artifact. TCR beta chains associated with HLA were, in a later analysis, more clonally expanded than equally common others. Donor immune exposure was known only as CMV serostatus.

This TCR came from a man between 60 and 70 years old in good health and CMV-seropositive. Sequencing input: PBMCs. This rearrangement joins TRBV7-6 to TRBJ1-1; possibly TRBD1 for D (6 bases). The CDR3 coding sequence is TGTGCCAGCAGCTTTAGGGGGGGAGGCACTGAAGCTTTCTTT. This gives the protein CASSFRGGGTEAFF.